A selection of T cell receptor beta chains follows, all from one sample in a study of T cell repertoires in cytomegalovirus infection. TCRdb re-called the reads with MiXCR, one entry per CDR3 protein. Among around 200,000 distinct CDR3 sequences listed, about a sixth were seen once. The sequenced material came from CD8+ T cells from PBMCs. The receptor set was obtained from a human donor in good health (CMV status not recorded). Some clones in this sample may be carry-over from other donors' samples. Each CDR3 is given with its conserved first and last residue.

j_call,v_call,cdr3_aa
TRBJ2-7,TRBV7-2,CASSQGLAGRPVVPYEQYF
TRBJ1-2,TRBV7-9,CASLPGGDGYTF
TRBJ1-1,TRBV12-3/TRBV12-4,CASSAGQIAEAFF
TRBJ2-5,TRBV7-9,CASSHLGETQYF
TRBJ2-2,TRBV5-1,CASRLSGGYTGELFF
TRBJ1-3,TRBV20-1,CSASPTPFSGNTIYF
TRBJ2-5,TRBV11-2,CASSPAASAGWETQYF
TRBJ1-2,TRBV28,CASSLVDRANYGYTF
TRBJ2-7,TRBV4-2,CASSQEGTVSYEQYF
TRBJ2-2,TRBV7-2,CASSLSSGLQFVGGELFF
TRBJ2-7,TRBV6-2/TRBV6-3,CASSPLARTFYEQYF
TRBJ1-2,TRBV6-8,CASRPVTNLYGYTF
TRBJ2-1,TRBV7-3,CASSLTAGSSYNEQFF
TRBJ1-1,TRBV28,CASSLVSQNTEAFF
TRBJ1-1,TRBV25-1,CASSAGYGATEAFF
TRBJ2-3,TRBV7-9,CASSFRGKGTDTQYF
TRBJ2-7,TRBV5-1,CASSQQMFPSYEQYF
TRBJ2-7,TRBV7-2,CASSLVDRLGEQYF
TRBJ2-1,TRBV7-8,CASSHEPGPRVYNEQFF
TRBJ1-1,TRBV12-3/TRBV12-4,CASSPDRTGMTEAFF
TRBJ1-1,TRBV4-1,CASSQKTGLTEAFF
TRBJ1-2,TRBV7-9,CASSFPTANYGYTF
TRBJ2-7,TRBV12-3/TRBV12-4,CASSPFGGRPEQYF
TRBJ1-1,TRBV7-9,CASRLTDLNTEAFF
TRBJ1-1,TRBV13,CASSTQNTEAFF
TRBJ2-1,TRBV7-3,CASSLVSGGYNEQFF
TRBJ2-6,TRBV9,CASSVGNSGANVLTF
TRBJ2-6,TRBV20-1,CSVRDRGTGANVLTF
TRBJ1-2,TRBV29-1,CSVLGLGTGPNYGYTF
TRBJ1-5,TRBV6-6,CASSYSGAYSNQPQHF
TRBJ1-5,TRBV7-2,CASSLRGGSNQPQHF
TRBJ1-2,TRBV6-5,CASSYRHPIRGYGYTF
TRBJ2-6,TRBV7-2,CASSPSGPSGANVLTF
TRBJ2-7,TRBV7-9,CASSPGPYSEQYF
TRBJ2-2,TRBV9,CASSVELGGDNTGELFF
TRBJ2-5,TRBV7-2,CASSFLAGGGQETQYF
TRBJ2-1,TRBV10-3,CAISELRPNEQFF
TRBJ2-1,TRBV7-9,CAKSGGAPNYNEQFF
TRBJ2-1,TRBV28,CASSLRVAGPSYNEQFF
TRBJ1-4,TRBV7-2,CASSWGRGRLLSEKLFF
TRBJ2-1,TRBV7-9,CASSLVAWWDEQFF
TRBJ2-7,TRBV7-2,CASSSWTGYEQYF
TRBJ1-5,TRBV7-8,CASSSGSGPQHF
TRBJ2-1,TRBV7-2,CASSTEGRGPYNEQFF
TRBJ2-7,TRBV12-3/TRBV12-4,CASSYAGGSYEQYF
TRBJ1-4,TRBV7-6,CASSLAWGRELFF
TRBJ1-2,TRBV6-5,CVSSYAGNYGYTF
TRBJ1-2,TRBV12-3/TRBV12-4,CASSLGRRLSNRDRDYGYTF
TRBJ1-1,TRBV15,CATSREVNTEAFF
TRBJ1-1,TRBV9,CASSVGGTGLNTEAFF
TRBJ1-1,TRBV6-1,CASSHPTGVNTEAFF
TRBJ2-7,TRBV4-2,CASSQVAGNYEQYF
TRBJ2-5,TRBV7-9,CASSLDRDQETQYF
TRBJ1-1,TRBV12-5,CASGLEVITGTENTEAFF
TRBJ2-5,TRBV4-2,CASSQDWDGEGETQYF